This TCR beta chain was identified in a study of regulatory T cells in long-lasting Graves disease. V was trimmed by 6 bases and J by 6 bases, leaving 14 bases between them. The CDR3 sequence is 14 residues long. The table lists this clonotype with many counts. Its matching antigen is unknown. Notes on the study in general: Relative to new patients (around 1,000), persistent patients exhibited greater sharing of public clonotypes (around 2,800). Sample size, which was small, may have reduced accuracy. For persistent Graves' patients, TCR diversity was lower than for newly diagnosed ones. Persistent disease preferred TRBV28, TRBJ1-2 and TRBJ2-5; new disease, TRBV20-1 and TRBJ2-1.

Time point meaning: persistent/refractory GD, antithyroid drugs over 5 years with positive TRAb. Preparation of the TCR library used RNA extracted from PBMCs. Both iRepertoire HTBI primers and Arm-PCR of CDR3 regions were used to build the TCR beta libraries. TCRdb called the multiplex PCR reads again in MiXCR, with one record for every CDR3 protein. Of a few hundred thousand distinct CDR3 sequences in the sample, around a quarter were seen once. The sample was peripheral blood mononuclear cells (PBMCs), taken when the disease was refractory, from a patient treated with antithyroid drugs. The sequence derives from a female donor with Graves disease. V gene TRBV12-3 or TRBV12-4 combines with J gene TRBJ1-4; D call uncertain. The DNA of the CDR3 is TGTGCCAGCAGACGGGATGAGCTGGATGAAAAACTGTTTTTT. It specifies CASRRDELDEKLFF.